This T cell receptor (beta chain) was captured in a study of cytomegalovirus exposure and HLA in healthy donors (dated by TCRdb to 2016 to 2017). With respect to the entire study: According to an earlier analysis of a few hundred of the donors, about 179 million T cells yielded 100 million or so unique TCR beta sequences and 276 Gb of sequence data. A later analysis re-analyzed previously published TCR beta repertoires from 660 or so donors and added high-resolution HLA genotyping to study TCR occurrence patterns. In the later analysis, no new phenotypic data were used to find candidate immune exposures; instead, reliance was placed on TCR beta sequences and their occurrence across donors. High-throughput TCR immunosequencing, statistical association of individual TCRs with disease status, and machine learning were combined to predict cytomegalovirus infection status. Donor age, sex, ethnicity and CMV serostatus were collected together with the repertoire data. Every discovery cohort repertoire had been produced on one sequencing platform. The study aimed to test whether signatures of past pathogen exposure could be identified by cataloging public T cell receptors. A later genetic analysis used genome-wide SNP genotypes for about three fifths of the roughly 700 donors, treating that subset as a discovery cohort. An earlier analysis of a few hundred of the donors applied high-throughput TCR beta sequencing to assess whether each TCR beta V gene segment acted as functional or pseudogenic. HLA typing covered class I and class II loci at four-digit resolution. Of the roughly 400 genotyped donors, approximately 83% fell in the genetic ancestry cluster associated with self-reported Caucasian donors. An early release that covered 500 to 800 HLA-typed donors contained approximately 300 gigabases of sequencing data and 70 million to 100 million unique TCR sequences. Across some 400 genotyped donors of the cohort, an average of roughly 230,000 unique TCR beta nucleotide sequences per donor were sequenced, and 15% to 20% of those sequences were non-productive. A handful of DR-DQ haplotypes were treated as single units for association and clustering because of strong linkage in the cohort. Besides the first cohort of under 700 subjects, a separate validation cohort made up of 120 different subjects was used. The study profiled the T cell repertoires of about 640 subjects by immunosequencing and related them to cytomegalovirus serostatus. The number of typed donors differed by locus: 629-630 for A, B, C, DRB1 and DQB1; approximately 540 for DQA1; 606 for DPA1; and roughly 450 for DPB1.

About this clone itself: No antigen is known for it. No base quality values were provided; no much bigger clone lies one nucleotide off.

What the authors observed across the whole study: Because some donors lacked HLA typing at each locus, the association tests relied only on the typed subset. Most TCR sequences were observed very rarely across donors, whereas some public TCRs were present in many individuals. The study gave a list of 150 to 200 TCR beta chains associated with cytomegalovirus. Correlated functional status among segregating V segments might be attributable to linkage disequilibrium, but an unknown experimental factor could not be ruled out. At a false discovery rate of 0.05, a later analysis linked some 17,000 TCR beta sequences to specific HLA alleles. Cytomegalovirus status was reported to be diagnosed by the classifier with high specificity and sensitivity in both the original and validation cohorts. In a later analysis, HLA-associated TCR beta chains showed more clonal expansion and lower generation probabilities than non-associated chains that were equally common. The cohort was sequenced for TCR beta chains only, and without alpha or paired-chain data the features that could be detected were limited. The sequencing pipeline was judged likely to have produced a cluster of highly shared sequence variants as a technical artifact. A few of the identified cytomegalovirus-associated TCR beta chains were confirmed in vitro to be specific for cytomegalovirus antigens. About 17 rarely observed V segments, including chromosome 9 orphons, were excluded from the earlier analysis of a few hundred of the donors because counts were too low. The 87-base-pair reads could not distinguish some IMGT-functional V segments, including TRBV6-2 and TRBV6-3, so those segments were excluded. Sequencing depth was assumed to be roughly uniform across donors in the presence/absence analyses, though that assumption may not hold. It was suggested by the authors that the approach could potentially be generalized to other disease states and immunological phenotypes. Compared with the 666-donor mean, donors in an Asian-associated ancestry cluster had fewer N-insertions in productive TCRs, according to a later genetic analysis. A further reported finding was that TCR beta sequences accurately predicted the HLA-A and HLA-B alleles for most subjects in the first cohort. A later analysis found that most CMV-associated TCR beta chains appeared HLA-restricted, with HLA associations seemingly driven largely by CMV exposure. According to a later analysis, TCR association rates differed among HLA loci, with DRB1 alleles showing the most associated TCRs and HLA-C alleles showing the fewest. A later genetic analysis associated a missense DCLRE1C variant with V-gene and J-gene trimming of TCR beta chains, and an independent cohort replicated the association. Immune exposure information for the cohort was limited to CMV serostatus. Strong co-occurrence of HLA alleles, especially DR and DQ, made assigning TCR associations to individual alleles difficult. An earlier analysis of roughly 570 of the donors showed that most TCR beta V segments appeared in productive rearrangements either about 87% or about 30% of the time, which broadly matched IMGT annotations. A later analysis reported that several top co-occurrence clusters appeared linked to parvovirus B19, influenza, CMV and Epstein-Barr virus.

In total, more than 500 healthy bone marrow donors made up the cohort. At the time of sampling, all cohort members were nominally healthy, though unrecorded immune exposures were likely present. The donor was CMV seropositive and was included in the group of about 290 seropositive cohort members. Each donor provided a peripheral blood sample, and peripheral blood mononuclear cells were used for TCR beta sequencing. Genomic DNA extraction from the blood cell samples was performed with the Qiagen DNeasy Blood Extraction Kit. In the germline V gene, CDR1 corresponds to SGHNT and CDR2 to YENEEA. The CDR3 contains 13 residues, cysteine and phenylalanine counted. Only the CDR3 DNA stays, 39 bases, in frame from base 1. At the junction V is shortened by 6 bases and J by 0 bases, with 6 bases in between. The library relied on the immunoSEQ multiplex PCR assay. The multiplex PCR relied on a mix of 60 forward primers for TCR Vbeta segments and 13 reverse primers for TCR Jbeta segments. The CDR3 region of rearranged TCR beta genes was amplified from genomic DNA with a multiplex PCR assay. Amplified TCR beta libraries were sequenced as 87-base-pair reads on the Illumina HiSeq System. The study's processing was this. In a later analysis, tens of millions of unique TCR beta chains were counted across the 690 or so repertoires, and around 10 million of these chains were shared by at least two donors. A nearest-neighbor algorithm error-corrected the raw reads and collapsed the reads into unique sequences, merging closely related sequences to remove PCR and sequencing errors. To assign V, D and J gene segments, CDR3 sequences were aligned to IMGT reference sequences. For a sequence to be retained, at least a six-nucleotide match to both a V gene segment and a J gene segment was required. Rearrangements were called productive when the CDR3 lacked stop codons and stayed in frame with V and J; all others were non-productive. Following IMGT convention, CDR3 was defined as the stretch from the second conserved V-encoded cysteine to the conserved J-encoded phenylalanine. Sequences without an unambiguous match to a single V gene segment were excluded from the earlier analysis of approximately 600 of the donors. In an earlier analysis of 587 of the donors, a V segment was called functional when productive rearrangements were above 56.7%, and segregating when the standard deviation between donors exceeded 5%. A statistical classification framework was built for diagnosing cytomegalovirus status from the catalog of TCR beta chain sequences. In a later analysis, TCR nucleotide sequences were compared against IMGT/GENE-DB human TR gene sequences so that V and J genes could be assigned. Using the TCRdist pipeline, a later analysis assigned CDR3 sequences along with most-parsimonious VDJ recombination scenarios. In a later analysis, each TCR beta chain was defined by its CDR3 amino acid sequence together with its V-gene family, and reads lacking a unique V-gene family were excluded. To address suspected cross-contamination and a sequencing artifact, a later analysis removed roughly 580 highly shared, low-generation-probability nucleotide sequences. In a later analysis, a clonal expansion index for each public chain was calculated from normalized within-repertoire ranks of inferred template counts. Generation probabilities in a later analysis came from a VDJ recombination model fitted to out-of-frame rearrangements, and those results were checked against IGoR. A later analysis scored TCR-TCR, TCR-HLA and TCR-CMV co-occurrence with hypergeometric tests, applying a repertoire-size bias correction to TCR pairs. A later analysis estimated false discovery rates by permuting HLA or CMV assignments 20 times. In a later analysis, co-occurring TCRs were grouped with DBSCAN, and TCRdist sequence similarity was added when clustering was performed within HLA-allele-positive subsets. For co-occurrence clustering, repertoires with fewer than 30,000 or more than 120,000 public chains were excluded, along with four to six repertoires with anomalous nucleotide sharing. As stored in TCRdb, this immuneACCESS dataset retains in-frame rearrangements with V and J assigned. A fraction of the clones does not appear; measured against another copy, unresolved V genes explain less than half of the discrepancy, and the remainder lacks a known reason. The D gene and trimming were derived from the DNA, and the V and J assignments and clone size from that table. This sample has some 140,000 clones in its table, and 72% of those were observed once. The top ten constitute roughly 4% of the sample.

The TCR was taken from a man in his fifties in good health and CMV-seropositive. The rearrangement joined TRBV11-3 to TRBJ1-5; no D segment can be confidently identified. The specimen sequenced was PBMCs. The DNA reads TGTGCCAGCAGTTCCTCTAGCAATCAGCCCCAGCATTTT. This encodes CASSSSSNQPQHF.